This TCR beta chain was profiled in a study of spatial heterogeneity in lung cancer. The study's findings and limits: The number of expanded tumor alpha and beta chains correlated with mutation number.

V was clipped by 7 bases and J by 0 bases, with 9 bases between them. The CDR3 runs to 14 residues. Germline values: CDR1 MNHEY, CDR2 SVGAGI. Indicated time point: sample taken at primary tumor resection. For this clonotype: Its antigen remains unidentified.

TCRdb passed the 5' RACE reads through MiXCR, listing each CDR3 protein once. The sample includes about 4,000 distinct CDR3 sequences, 10% to 14% seen only once; the top ten take about 60%. The chain links TRBV6-5 to TRBJ2-2; no firm D call. The TCR originated in a male donor with early-stage non-small cell lung cancer. The sample consisted of lung tumor tissue, taken at surgery. The CDR3 region has the DNA TGTGCCAGCAATGTAGGGCCGAACACCGGGGAGCTGTTTTTT. Translating gives CASNVGPNTGELFF.